Given below is one TCR beta chain in context. This sample was included in a study of blood T cell repertoires in COVID-19. Study context: Donors in the United States, Italy and Spain gave samples during acute or convalescent COVID-19. The cDNA or gDNA used as material had been derived from T cells, B-cell-depleted T cells, or PBMCs.

This CDR3 contains 15 residues. The germline V gene encodes CDR1 MDHEN and CDR2 SYDVKM. V lost 11 bases and J 1 base, leaving 17 bases between the germline ends. Under the authors' procedure: Counts of nucleated cells, estimated from reference gene primer amplification, were obtained. Data came from immunoSEQ multiplex PCR; TCRdb stores just in-frame clones and leaves some out. That table gives V, J and clone size, and the DNA gave D and trimming. The sample carries fewer than 300,000 clones, 70% to 90% recorded once. The genes are TRBV28 and TRBJ1-4; D is unclear. Sequenced sample: peripheral blood. This receptor was taken from a woman aged 70-85 years with active or convalescent COVID-19. CDR3 sequence: CAAASRGGTNEKLFF. Written as DNA, the CDR3 is TGTGCCGCCGCCAGTCGTGGAGGAACTAATGAAAAACTGTTTTTT.